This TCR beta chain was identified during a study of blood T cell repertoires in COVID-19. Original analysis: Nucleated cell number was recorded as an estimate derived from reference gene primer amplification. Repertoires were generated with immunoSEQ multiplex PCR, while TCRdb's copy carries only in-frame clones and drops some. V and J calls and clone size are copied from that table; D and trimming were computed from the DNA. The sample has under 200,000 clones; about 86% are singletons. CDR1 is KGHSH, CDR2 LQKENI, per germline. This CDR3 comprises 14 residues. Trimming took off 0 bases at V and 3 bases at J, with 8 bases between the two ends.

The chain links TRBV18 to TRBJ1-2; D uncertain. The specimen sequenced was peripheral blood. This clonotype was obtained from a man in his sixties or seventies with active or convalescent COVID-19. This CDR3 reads CASSPPSGYYGYTF. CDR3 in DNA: TGTGCCAGCTCACCACCGTCCGGGTACTATGGCTACACCTTC.